Below are 3 T cell receptor beta chains sequenced from a single sample in a study of a mutant IDH1 vaccine in newly diagnosed glioma. Measured with immunoSEQ multiplex PCR; TCRdb has only the in-frame clones, and not every one. The sample holds tens of thousands of clones, roughly 90% seen once. These TCRs are of unknown antigen specificity. Documented time point: week 35, safety follow-up. The content of each vaccine dose was 300 ug of mutant IDH1 20-mer peptide, and topical imiquimod accompanied it. This sample comprised PBMCs, obtained from a glioma patient whose treatment included an IDH1 peptide vaccine. Every receptor here comes from a man aged 35-49 years with glioma.

The chain combines TRBV4-3 with TRBJ1-6; 7 bases line up with TRBD1. Germline V gene sequence: CDR1 LGHNA, CDR2 YSLEER. The CDR3 covers 16 residues. Trimming removed 2 bases from V and 3 bases from J; junction bases left unmatched: 4. This chain's CDR3 is CASSQTTGFYNSPLHF. CDR3 DNA sequence: TGCGCCAGCAGCCAAACGACAGGGTTCTATAATTCACCCCTCCACTTT.

The J gene is TRBJ1-1, the V gene TRBV5-1; 10 nucleotides align to TRBD1. Germline-derived CDR1 and CDR2 are SGHRS and YFSETQ. The CDR3 consists of 15 residues. With V trimmed by 1 base and J by 11 bases, 11 bases remained unmatched. The CDR3 DNA reads TGCGCCAGCAGCTTGCAACGGGACAGGGGCAAGATGGCTTTCTTT. This codes for CASSLQRDRGKMAFF.

This clone was detected only once. This chain connects TRBV9 to TRBJ2-2; TRBD2 agrees at 8 bases. The V gene end was trimmed by 4 bases and the J gene end by 5 bases; junction bases not matched to a gene: 10. Germline CDR1 SGDLS, CDR2 YYNGEE. CDR3 length equals 16 residues. The CDR3 DNA sequence: TGTGCCAGCAGCACCATGGCGGGACTAGAGACCGGGGAGCTGTTTTTT. It is translated as CASSTMAGLETGELFF.